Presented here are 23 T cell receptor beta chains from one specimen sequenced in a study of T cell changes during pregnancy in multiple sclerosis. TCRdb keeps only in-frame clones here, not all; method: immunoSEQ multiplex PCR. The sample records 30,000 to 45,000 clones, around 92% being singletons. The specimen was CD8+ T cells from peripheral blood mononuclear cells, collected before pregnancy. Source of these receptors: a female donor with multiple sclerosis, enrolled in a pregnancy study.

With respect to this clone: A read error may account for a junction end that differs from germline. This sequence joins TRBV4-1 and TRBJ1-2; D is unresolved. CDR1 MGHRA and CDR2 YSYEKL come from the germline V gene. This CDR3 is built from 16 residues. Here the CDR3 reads CASSQEPLAGPYGYTF. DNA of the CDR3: TGCGCCAGCAGTCAAGAACCCCTGGCGGGCCCCTATGGCTACACCTTC.

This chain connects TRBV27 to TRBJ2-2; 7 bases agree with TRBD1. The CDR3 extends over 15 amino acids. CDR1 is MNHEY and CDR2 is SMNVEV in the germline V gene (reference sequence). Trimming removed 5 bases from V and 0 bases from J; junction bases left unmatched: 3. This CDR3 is CASSPGTANTGELFF. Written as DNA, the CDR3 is TGTGCCAGCAGTCCCGGGACAGCGAACACCGGGGAGCTGTTTTTT.

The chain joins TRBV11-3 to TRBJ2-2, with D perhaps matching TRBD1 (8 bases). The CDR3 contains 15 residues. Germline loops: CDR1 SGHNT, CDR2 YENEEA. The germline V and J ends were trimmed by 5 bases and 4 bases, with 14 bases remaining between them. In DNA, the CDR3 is TGTGCCAGCAGCGCCTACAGGGGGGGCACCGGGGAGCTGTTTTTT. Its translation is CASSAYRGGTGELFF. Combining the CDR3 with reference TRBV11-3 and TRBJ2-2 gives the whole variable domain EAGVVQSPRYKIIEKKQPVAFWCNPISGHNTLYWYLQNLGQGPELLIRYENEEAVDDSQLPKDRFSAERLKGVDSTLKIQPAELGDSAVYLCASSAYRGGTGELFFGEGSRLTVL.

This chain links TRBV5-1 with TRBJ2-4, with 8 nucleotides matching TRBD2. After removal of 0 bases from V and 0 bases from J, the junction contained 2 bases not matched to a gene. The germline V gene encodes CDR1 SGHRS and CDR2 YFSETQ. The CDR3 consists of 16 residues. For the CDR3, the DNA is TGCGCCAGCAGCTTGGTTGCGGGGGGAGCCAAAAACATTCAGTACTTC. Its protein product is CASSLVAGGAKNIQYF.

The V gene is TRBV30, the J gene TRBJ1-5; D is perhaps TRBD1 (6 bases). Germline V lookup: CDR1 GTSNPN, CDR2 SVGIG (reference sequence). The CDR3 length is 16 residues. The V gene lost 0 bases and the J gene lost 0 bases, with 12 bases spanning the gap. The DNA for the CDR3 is TGTGCCTGGAGTGTAAAGGGGGATTATAGCAATCAGCCCCAGCATTTT. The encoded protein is CAWSVKGDYSNQPQHF.

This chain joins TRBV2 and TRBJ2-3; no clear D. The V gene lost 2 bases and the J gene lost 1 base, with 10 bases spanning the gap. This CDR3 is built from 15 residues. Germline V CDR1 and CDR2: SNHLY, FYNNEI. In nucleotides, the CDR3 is TGTGCCAGCAGTGAATTCCTCTTAGGCACAGATACGCAGTATTTT. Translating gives CASSEFLLGTDTQYF. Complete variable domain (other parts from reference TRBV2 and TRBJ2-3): EPEVTQTPSHQVTQMGQEVILRCVPISNHLYFYWYRQILGQKVEFLVSFYNNEISEKSEIFDDQFSVERPDGSNFTLKIRSTKLEDSAMYFCASSEFLLGTDTQYFGPGTRLTVL.

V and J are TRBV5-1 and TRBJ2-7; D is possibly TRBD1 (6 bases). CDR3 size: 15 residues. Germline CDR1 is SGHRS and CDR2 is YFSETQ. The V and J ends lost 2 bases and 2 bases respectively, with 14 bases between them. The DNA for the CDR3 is TGCGCCAGCAGCTTACGTCGGGACACCCCCTACGAGCAGTACTTC. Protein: CASSLRRDTPYEQYF. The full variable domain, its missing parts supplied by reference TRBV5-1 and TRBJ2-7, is KAGVTQTPRYLIKTRGQQVTLSCSPISGHRSVSWYQQTPGQGLQFLFEYFSETQRNKGNFPGRFSGRQFSNSRSEMNVSTLELGDSALYLCASSLRRDTPYEQYFGPGTRLTVT.

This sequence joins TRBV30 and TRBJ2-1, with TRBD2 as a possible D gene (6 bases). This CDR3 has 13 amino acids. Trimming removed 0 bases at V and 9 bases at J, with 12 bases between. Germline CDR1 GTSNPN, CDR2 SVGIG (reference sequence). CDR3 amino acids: CAWSVLAIGEQFF. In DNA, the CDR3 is TGTGCCTGGAGTGTCCTAGCGATCGGTGAGCAGTTCTTC.

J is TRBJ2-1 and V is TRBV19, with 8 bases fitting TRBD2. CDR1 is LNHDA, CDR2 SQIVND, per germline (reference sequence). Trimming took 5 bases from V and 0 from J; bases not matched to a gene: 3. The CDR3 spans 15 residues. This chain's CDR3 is CASSLSGSSYNEQFF. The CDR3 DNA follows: TGTGCCAGTAGTCTCAGCGGGAGCTCCTACAATGAGCAGTTCTTC.

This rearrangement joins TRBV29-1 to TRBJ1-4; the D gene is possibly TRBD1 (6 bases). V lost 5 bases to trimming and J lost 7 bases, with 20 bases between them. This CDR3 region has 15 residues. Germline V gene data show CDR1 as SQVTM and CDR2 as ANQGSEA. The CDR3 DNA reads TGCAGCGTTCCACAAGGGGGGGTGTCGGCTGAAAAACTGTTTTTT. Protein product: CSVPQGGVSAEKLFF. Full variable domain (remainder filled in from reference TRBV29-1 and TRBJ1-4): SAVISQKPSRDICQRGTSLTIQCQVDSQVTMMFWYRQQPGQSLTLIATANQGSEATYESGFVIDKFPISRPNLTFSTLTVSNMSPEDSSIYLCSVPQGGVSAEKLFFGSGTQLSVL.

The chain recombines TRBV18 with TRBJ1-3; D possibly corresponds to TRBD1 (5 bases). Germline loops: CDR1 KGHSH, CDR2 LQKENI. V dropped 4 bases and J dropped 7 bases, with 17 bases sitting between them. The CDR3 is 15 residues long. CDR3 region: CASSLATGLPNTIYF. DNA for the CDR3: TGTGCCAGCTCACTCGCAACAGGCCTCCCCAACACCATATATTTT.

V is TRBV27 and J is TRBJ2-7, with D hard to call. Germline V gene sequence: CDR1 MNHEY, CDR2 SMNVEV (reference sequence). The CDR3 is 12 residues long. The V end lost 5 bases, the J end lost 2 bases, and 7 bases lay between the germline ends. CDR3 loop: CASSSAPYEQYF. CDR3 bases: TGTGCCAGCAGTAGCGCGCCCTACGAGCAGTACTTC.

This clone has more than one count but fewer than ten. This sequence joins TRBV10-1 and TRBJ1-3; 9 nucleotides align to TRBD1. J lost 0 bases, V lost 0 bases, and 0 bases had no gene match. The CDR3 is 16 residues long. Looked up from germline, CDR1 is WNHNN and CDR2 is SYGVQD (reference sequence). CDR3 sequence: CASSESDRGSGNTIYF. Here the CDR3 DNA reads TGCGCCAGCAGTGAGTCGGACAGGGGCTCTGGAAACACCATATATTTT.

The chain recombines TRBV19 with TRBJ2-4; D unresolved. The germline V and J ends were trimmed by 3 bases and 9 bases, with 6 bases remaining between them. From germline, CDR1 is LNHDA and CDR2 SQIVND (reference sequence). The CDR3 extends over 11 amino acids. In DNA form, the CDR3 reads TGTGCCAGTAGTATTTCGGGCATTCAGTACTTC. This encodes CASSISGIQYF.

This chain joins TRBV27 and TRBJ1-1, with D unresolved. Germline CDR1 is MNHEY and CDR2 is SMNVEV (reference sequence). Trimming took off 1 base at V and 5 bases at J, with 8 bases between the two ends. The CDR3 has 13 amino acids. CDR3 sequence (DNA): TGTGCCAGCAGTTTATGGGAGGGTACTGAAGCTTTCTTT. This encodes CASSLWEGTEAFF.

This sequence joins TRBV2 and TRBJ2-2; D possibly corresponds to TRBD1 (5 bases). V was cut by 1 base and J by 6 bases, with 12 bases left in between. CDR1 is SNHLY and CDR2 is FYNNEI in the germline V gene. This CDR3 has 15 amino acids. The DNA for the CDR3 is TGTGCCAGCAGTGAAGACCCGGACACAGCCGGGGAGCTGTTTTTT. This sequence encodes CASSEDPDTAGELFF.

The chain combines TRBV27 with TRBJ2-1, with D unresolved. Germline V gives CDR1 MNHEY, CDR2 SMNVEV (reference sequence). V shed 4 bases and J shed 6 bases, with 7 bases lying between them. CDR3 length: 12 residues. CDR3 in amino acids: CASSSPLNEQFF. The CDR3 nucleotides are TGTGCCAGCAGTTCTCCCCTCAATGAGCAGTTCTTC.

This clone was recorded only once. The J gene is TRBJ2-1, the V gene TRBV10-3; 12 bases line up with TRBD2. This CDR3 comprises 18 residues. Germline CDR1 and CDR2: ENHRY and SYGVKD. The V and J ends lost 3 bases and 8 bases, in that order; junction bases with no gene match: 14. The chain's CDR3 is CAISDPDLLAGGGDEQFF. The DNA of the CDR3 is TGTGCCATCAGTGATCCCGATCTTCTAGCGGGGGGGGGTGATGAGCAGTTCTTC.

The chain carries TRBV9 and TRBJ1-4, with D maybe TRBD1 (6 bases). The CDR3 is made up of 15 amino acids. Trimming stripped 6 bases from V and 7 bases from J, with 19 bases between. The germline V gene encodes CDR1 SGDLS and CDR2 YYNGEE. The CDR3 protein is CASTPRGGGGEKLFF. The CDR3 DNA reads TGTGCCAGCACCCCGAGGGGGGGCGGGGGTGAAAAACTGTTTTTT.

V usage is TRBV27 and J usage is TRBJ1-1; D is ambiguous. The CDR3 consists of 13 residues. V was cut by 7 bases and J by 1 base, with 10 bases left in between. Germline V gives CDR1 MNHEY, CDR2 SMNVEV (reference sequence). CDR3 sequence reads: CASNSHRNTEAFF. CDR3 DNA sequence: TGTGCCAGCAACTCCCACCGGAACACTGAAGCTTTCTTT.

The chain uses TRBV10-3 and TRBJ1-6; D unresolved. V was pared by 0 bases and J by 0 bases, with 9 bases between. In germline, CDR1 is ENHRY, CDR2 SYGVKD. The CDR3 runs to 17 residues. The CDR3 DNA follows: TGTGCCATCAGTGAGTCGGAAGGGAGCTCCTATAATTCACCCCTCCACTTT. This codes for CAISESEGSSYNSPLHF.

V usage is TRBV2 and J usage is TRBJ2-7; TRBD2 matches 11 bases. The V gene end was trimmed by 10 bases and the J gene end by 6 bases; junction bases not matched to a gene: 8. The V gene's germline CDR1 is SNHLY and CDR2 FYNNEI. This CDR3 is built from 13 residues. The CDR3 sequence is CATHSGRAGEQYF. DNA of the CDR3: TGTGCCACCCATAGCGGGAGGGCCGGCGAGCAGTACTTC.

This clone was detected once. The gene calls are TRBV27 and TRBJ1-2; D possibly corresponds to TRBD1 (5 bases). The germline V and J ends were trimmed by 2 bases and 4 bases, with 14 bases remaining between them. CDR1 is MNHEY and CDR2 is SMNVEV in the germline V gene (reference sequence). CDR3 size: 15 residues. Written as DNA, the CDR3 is TGTGCCAGCAGTTTAAGTTTTGGGGCCTTCTATGGCTACACCTTC. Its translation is CASSLSFGAFYGYTF.